The rows below give T cell receptor beta chains drawn from one sample of a study of blood T cell repertoires in COVID-19. Using immunoSEQ multiplex PCR, the repertoire was profiled, and TCRdb retains in-frame clones only, with some absent. The data contain nearly 200,000 clones, approximately 80% of them seen just once; the ten biggest clones take up approximately 0.97%. Specimen: peripheral blood. The receptors originated from a man in his sixties with COVID-19, enrolled during active disease. CDR3s include the opening cysteine and the closing phenylalanine or tryptophan. A D gene is named only where the DNA matches it firmly. Clone size, where shown, is once, few, many, or a class for clones that have expanded.

CDR3aa: CASSIGQYYEQYF; CDR3nt: TGTGCCAGTAGTATAGGACAGTACTACGAGCAGTACTTC; d_gene: NA; j_gene: TRBJ2-7; v_gene: TRBV19; abundance: NA
CDR3aa: CASSLRQGSVAFF; CDR3nt: TGTGCCAGCAGTCTACGACAGGGGTCAGTCGCTTTCTTT; d_gene: TRBD1; j_gene: TRBJ1-1; v_gene: TRBV12-3/TRBV12-4; abundance: NA
CDR3aa: CASSPAGRSGNTIYF; CDR3nt: TGTGCCAGCAGTCCGGCGGGCCGCTCTGGAAACACCATATATTTT; d_gene: NA; j_gene: TRBJ1-3; v_gene: TRBV27; abundance: NA
CDR3aa: CASSPTSSALSYEQYF; CDR3nt: TGTGCCAGCAGCCCCACCTCTAGCGCGCTCTCCTACGAGCAGTACTTC; d_gene: NA; j_gene: TRBJ2-7; v_gene: TRBV3-1/TRBV3-2; abundance: NA
CDR3aa: CASSISGQANQPQHF; CDR3nt: TGTGCCAGTAGTATATCGGGACAGGCCAATCAGCCCCAGCATTTT; d_gene: TRBD1; j_gene: TRBJ1-5; v_gene: TRBV19; abundance: NA
CDR3aa: CASSLDGTRAYEQYF; CDR3nt: TGCGCCAGCAGCTTGGATGGGACAAGAGCCTACGAGCAGTACTTC; d_gene: NA; j_gene: TRBJ2-7; v_gene: TRBV5-1; abundance: NA
CDR3aa: CASTSGYTF; CDR3nt: TGCGCCAGCACTTCTGGCTACACCTTC; d_gene: NA; j_gene: TRBJ1-2; v_gene: TRBV10-1; abundance: NA
CDR3aa: CASSQEARGPGQYF; CDR3nt: TGTGCCAGCAGCCAAGAGGCCCGAGGGCCGGGGCAGTACTTC; d_gene: NA; j_gene: TRBJ2-7; v_gene: TRBV3-1/TRBV3-2; abundance: NA
CDR3aa: CASSLAGKSPLHF; CDR3nt: TGTGCCAGCAGCTTAGCCGGGAAGTCACCCCTCCACTTT; d_gene: NA; j_gene: TRBJ1-6; v_gene: TRBV7-2; abundance: NA
CDR3aa: CASSSRGANEQFF; CDR3nt: TGTGCCAGCAGCTCCCGGGGGGCCAATGAGCAGTTCTTC; d_gene: NA; j_gene: TRBJ2-1; v_gene: TRBV7-2; abundance: NA
CDR3aa: CASSEISGAGGDTQYF; CDR3nt: TGTGCCAGCAGTGAGATTAGCGGGGCCGGGGGAGATACGCAGTATTTT; d_gene: TRBD2; j_gene: TRBJ2-3; v_gene: TRBV6-4; abundance: few
CDR3aa: CATSRDTQPQHF; CDR3nt: TGTGCCACCAGCAGAGATACACAGCCCCAGCATTTT; d_gene: NA; j_gene: TRBJ1-5; v_gene: TRBV15; abundance: few
CDR3aa: CASRFGTDTEAFF; CDR3nt: TGTGCCAGCAGGTTCGGGACAGACACTGAAGCTTTCTTT; d_gene: TRBD1; j_gene: TRBJ1-1; v_gene: TRBV27; abundance: once
CDR3aa: CASSQEGTALNEKLFF; CDR3nt: TGTGCCAGCAGCCAAGAGGGGACAGCCCTTAATGAAAAACTGTTTTTT; d_gene: TRBD1; j_gene: TRBJ1-4; v_gene: TRBV4-2; abundance: NA
CDR3aa: CASRQESAAGELFF; CDR3nt: TGTGCCAGCAGACAGGAGAGTGCCGCCGGGGAGCTGTTTTTT; d_gene: NA; j_gene: TRBJ2-2; v_gene: TRBV5-6; abundance: NA
CDR3aa: CASSDTIGNRGGTYGYTF; CDR3nt: TGCGCCAGCAGTGATACGATCGGGAATCGGGGGGGGACCTATGGCTACACCTTC; d_gene: NA; j_gene: TRBJ1-2; v_gene: TRBV10-2; abundance: once
CDR3aa: CASSYQEPLSYNEQFF; CDR3nt: TGTGCCAGCAGTTACCAAGAGCCTTTATCCTACAATGAGCAGTTCTTC; d_gene: NA; j_gene: TRBJ2-1; v_gene: TRBV6-5; abundance: NA
CDR3aa: CAISESETGYGYTF; CDR3nt: TGTGCCATCAGTGAGTCCGAGACAGGGTATGGCTACACCTTC; d_gene: TRBD1; j_gene: TRBJ1-2; v_gene: TRBV10-3; abundance: NA
CDR3aa: CASSLGTGSLRGNQPQHF; CDR3nt: TGTGCCAGCAGCTTAGGGACAGGGTCCCTTCGGGGCAATCAGCCCCAGCATTTT; d_gene: TRBD1; j_gene: TRBJ1-5; v_gene: TRBV5-5; abundance: NA
CDR3aa: CASSPERAKNIQYF; CDR3nt: TGTGCCAGCTCACCCGAGAGAGCCAAAAACATTCAGTACTTC; d_gene: NA; j_gene: TRBJ2-4; v_gene: TRBV18; abundance: NA
CDR3aa: CASSSGPLTGVGYGYTF; CDR3nt: TGTGCCAGCAGCTCCGGCCCCCTTACAGGGGTGGGCTATGGCTACACCTTC; d_gene: TRBD1; j_gene: TRBJ1-2; v_gene: TRBV7-2; abundance: NA
CDR3aa: CASSESGQVTDTQYF; CDR3nt: TGCGCCAGCAGTGAGTCGGGGCAGGTCACAGATACGCAGTATTTT; d_gene: NA; j_gene: TRBJ2-3; v_gene: TRBV10-1; abundance: NA
CDR3aa: CASSRPQGGYYYEQYF; CDR3nt: TGTGCCAGCAGCCGGCCCCAGGGAGGATACTACTACGAGCAGTACTTC; d_gene: NA; j_gene: TRBJ2-7; v_gene: TRBV5-4; abundance: NA
CDR3aa: CASSQDNTGWETQYF; CDR3nt: TGCGCCAGCAGCCAAGATAATACAGGGTGGGAGACCCAGTACTTC; d_gene: NA; j_gene: TRBJ2-5; v_gene: TRBV4-3; abundance: NA
CDR3aa: CATSRAGEFF; CDR3nt: TGTGCCACCAGCAGAGCGGGGGAGTTCTTC; d_gene: NA; j_gene: TRBJ2-1; v_gene: TRBV15; abundance: NA
CDR3aa: CASSPGGMNTEAFF; CDR3nt: TGTGCCAGCAGCCCGGGGGGCATGAACACTGAAGCTTTCTTT; d_gene: NA; j_gene: TRBJ1-1; v_gene: TRBV11-3; abundance: NA
CDR3aa: CASSQHRGPGNTIYF; CDR3nt: TGTGCCAGCAGCCAGCACAGGGGGCCTGGAAACACCATATATTTT; d_gene: TRBD1; j_gene: TRBJ1-3; v_gene: TRBV7-2; abundance: NA
CDR3aa: CAWSPGQTSNQPQHF; CDR3nt: TGTGCCTGGAGTCCGGGACAAACAAGCAATCAGCCCCAGCATTTT; d_gene: NA; j_gene: TRBJ1-5; v_gene: TRBV30; abundance: NA
CDR3aa: CASMPGTGGSYEQYF; CDR3nt: TGTGCCAGCATGCCTGGGACAGGGGGTTCCTACGAGCAGTACTTC; d_gene: TRBD1; j_gene: TRBJ2-7; v_gene: TRBV6-5; abundance: NA
CDR3aa: CASRRDSGGGYTF; CDR3nt: TGTGCCAGTAGACGGGACTCCGGGGGTGGCTACACCTTC; d_gene: NA; j_gene: TRBJ1-2; v_gene: TRBV19; abundance: NA
CDR3aa: CASSLNRENQPQHF; CDR3nt: TGTGCCAGCAGCTTAAATCGGGAGAATCAGCCCCAGCATTTT; d_gene: NA; j_gene: TRBJ1-5; v_gene: TRBV7-2; abundance: NA
CDR3aa: CASKPGGRVKNIQYF; CDR3nt: TGTGCCAGTAAGCCTGGAGGACGGGTCAAAAACATTCAGTACTTC; d_gene: NA; j_gene: TRBJ2-4; v_gene: TRBV19; abundance: once
CDR3aa: CASSALGQGGYEQYF; CDR3nt: TGTGCCAGCAGCGCCCTGGGACAGGGCGGGTACGAGCAGTACTTC; d_gene: TRBD1; j_gene: TRBJ2-7; v_gene: TRBV5-6; abundance: NA
CDR3aa: CASSPDNHNEQFF; CDR3nt: TGCGCCAGCAGCCCCGACAATCACAATGAGCAGTTCTTC; d_gene: NA; j_gene: TRBJ2-1; v_gene: TRBV5-1; abundance: NA
CDR3aa: CSAYRETEAFF; CDR3nt: TGCAGTGCTTACAGGGAAACTGAAGCTTTCTTT; d_gene: NA; j_gene: TRBJ1-1; v_gene: TRBV20-1; abundance: NA